The rows below give T cell receptor beta chains drawn from one sample of a study of cytomegalovirus exposure and HLA in healthy donors. TCRdb keeps only in-frame clones here, not all; method: immunoSEQ multiplex PCR. The table records roughly 200,000 clones, roughly 85% of them present only once. The sequencing input was PBMCs. Source of these receptors: a woman younger than 30 in good health and CMV-seronegative. Each CDR3 is given with its conserved first and last residue. Fields, in order: V gene, D gene, J gene, clone size, CDR3 protein, CDR3 DNA. A D gene is named only where the DNA matches it firmly. A row's size may be missing; if present it is once, few, many or a size class.

v_gene: TRBV27; d_gene: TRBD2; j_gene: TRBJ2-7; abundance: .; CDR3aa: CASRGTSGSSYEQYF; CDR3nt: TGTGCCAGCAGAGGGACTAGCGGGAGCTCCTACGAGCAGTACTTC
v_gene: TRBV20-1; d_gene: .; j_gene: TRBJ2-1; abundance: .; CDR3aa: CSASTSNEQFF; CDR3nt: TGCAGTGCCTCGACTAGCAATGAGCAGTTCTTC
v_gene: TRBV7-8; d_gene: TRBD2; j_gene: TRBJ2-3; abundance: .; CDR3aa: CASSLAELAGSTDTQYF; CDR3nt: TGTGCCAGCAGCTTAGCAGAACTAGCGGGGTCCACAGATACGCAGTATTTT
v_gene: TRBV11-2; d_gene: .; j_gene: TRBJ2-1; abundance: .; CDR3aa: CASRSGGNEQFF; CDR3nt: TGTGCCAGCAGATCAGGGGGGAATGAGCAGTTCTTC
v_gene: TRBV7-2; d_gene: .; j_gene: TRBJ1-6; abundance: .; CDR3aa: CASSPSPGGGTYNSPLHF; CDR3nt: TGTGCCAGCAGCCCTTCCCCGGGTGGGGGGACCTATAATTCACCCCTCCACTTT
v_gene: TRBV10-3; d_gene: TRBD1; j_gene: TRBJ1-6; abundance: .; CDR3aa: CAISDPARQGHNSPLHF; CDR3nt: TGTGCCATCAGTGACCCTGCAAGACAGGGACATAATTCACCCCTCCACTTT
v_gene: TRBV28; d_gene: .; j_gene: TRBJ2-1; abundance: .; CDR3aa: CASSYRTFLGGQRDEQFF; CDR3nt: TGTGCCAGCAGTTACCGAACCTTTCTGGGGGGGCAGAGGGATGAGCAGTTCTTC
v_gene: TRBV19; d_gene: .; j_gene: TRBJ2-3; abundance: .; CDR3aa: CASSISSGSTDTQYF; CDR3nt: TGTGCCAGTAGTATAAGTAGCGGTAGCACAGATACGCAGTATTTT
v_gene: TRBV4-3; d_gene: .; j_gene: TRBJ2-1; abundance: .; CDR3aa: CASSRRPYSNEQFF; CDR3nt: TGCGCCAGCAGCCGCCGTCCCTACAGCAATGAGCAGTTCTTC
v_gene: TRBV4-1; d_gene: TRBD1; j_gene: TRBJ2-5; abundance: .; CDR3aa: CASSPTRQGATEYQYF; CDR3nt: TGCGCCAGCAGCCCAACCCGGCAGGGGGCTACAGAGTACCAGTACTTC
v_gene: TRBV6-6; d_gene: TRBD2; j_gene: TRBJ2-7; abundance: few; CDR3aa: CASRPSGTSYEQYF; CDR3nt: TGTGCCAGCAGACCTAGCGGGACTTCCTACGAGCAGTACTTC
v_gene: TRBV7-6; d_gene: TRBD2; j_gene: TRBJ2-4; abundance: .; CDR3aa: CASSQGLAGVGNIQYF; CDR3nt: TGTGCCAGCAGCCAGGGACTAGCGGGAGTGGGAAACATTCAGTACTTC
v_gene: TRBV27; d_gene: .; j_gene: TRBJ2-2; abundance: .; CDR3aa: CASSFPGNTGELFF; CDR3nt: TGTGCCAGCAGTTTCCCAGGGAACACCGGGGAGCTGTTTTTT
v_gene: TRBV7-2; d_gene: TRBD1; j_gene: TRBJ2-5; abundance: .; CDR3aa: CASSLGTALSQETQYF; CDR3nt: TGTGCCAGCAGCCTGGGGACAGCTTTATCTCAAGAGACCCAGTACTTC
v_gene: TRBV27; d_gene: TRBD1; j_gene: TRBJ1-2; abundance: .; CDR3aa: CASSRRGLDYGYTF; CDR3nt: TGTGCCAGCAGCCGCAGGGGGCTGGACTATGGCTACACCTTC
v_gene: TRBV13; d_gene: .; j_gene: TRBJ2-3; abundance: .; CDR3aa: CASRDSLSTDTQYF; CDR3nt: TGTGCCAGCCGGGACTCTTTAAGCACAGATACGCAGTATTTT
v_gene: TRBV5-6; d_gene: .; j_gene: TRBJ2-7; abundance: .; CDR3aa: CASSLSAGVGNEQYF; CDR3nt: TGTGCCAGCAGCTTATCCGCAGGGGTTGGAAACGAGCAGTACTTC
v_gene: TRBV27; d_gene: TRBD2; j_gene: TRBJ2-1; abundance: .; CDR3aa: CASRYPGLAGDNEQFF; CDR3nt: TGTGCCAGCCGGTACCCGGGACTAGCGGGAGATAATGAGCAGTTCTTC
v_gene: TRBV5-6; d_gene: .; j_gene: TRBJ1-3; abundance: .; CDR3aa: CASSLPDRRVSGNTIYF; CDR3nt: TGTGCCAGCAGCTTGCCAGACAGGAGAGTCTCTGGAAACACCATATATTTT
v_gene: TRBV7-2; d_gene: TRBD1; j_gene: TRBJ1-2; abundance: .; CDR3aa: CASSFSAPDRGTLYTF; CDR3nt: TGTGCCAGCAGCTTTTCAGCCCCGGACAGGGGCACCCTCTACACCTTC
v_gene: TRBV7-2; d_gene: .; j_gene: TRBJ1-1; abundance: .; CDR3aa: CASSLQEQGTTEAFF; CDR3nt: TGTGCCAGCAGCCTACAGGAGCAGGGGACCACTGAAGCTTTCTTT
v_gene: TRBV7-6; d_gene: .; j_gene: TRBJ1-1; abundance: .; CDR3aa: CASSFRPGGGSPNTEAFF; CDR3nt: TGTGCCAGCAGCTTTCGCCCCGGGGGAGGGAGTCCCAACACTGAAGCTTTCTTT
v_gene: TRBV18; d_gene: .; j_gene: TRBJ1-1; abundance: .; CDR3aa: CASSPPGAMNTEAFF; CDR3nt: TGTGCCAGCTCACCACCGGGGGCAATGAACACTGAAGCTTTCTTT
v_gene: TRBV4-3; d_gene: TRBD2; j_gene: TRBJ2-3; abundance: .; CDR3aa: CASSQEDGRATDTQYF; CDR3nt: TGCGCCAGCAGCCAAGAAGACGGGAGGGCCACAGATACGCAGTATTTT
v_gene: TRBV5-3; d_gene: TRBD2; j_gene: TRBJ2-1; abundance: .; CDR3aa: CARSDVSRTSGSKDEQFF; CDR3nt: TGTGCCAGAAGCGATGTATCGAGGACTAGCGGGAGTAAAGATGAGCAGTTCTTC